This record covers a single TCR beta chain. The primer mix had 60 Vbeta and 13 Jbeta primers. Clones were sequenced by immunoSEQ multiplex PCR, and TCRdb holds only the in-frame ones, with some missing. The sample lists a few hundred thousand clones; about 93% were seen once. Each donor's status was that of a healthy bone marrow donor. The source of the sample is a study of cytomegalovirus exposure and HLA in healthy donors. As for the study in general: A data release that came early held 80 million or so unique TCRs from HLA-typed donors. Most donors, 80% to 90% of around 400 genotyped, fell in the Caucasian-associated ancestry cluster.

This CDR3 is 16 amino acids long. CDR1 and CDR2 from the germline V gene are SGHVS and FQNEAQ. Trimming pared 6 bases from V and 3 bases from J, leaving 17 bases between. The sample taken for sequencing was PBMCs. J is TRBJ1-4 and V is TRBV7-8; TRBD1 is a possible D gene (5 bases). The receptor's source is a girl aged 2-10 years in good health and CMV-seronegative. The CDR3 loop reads CASRARASGSNEKLFF. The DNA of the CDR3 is TGTGCCAGCAGGGCCAGGGCCTCAGGATCTAATGAAAAACTGTTTTTT.